The 26 T cell receptor beta chains below were found in one sample sequenced in a study of blood T cell repertoires in COVID-19. Repertoires were generated with immunoSEQ multiplex PCR, while TCRdb's copy carries only in-frame clones and drops some. The sample holds 70,000 or so clones, roughly 84% seen once. Sequencing was done on a sample of peripheral blood. These receptor sequences come from a woman aged 18-29 years with acute or convalescent COVID-19.

The chain uses TRBV18 and TRBJ2-1, with 7 positions matching TRBD2. Germline loops: CDR1 KGHSH, CDR2 LQKENI. V trimming: 3 bases; J trimming: 6 bases; junction bases outside the gene matches: 8. The CDR3 extends over 15 amino acids. The CDR3, as DNA: TGTGCCAGCTCACCCAGTTTAGGCGGGGGCAATGAGCAGTTCTTC. Its protein is CASSPSLGGGNEQFF.

A note on this clone: Since a far larger clone is one base different, this is likely a read error. V is TRBV5-1 and J is TRBJ2-2; 7 nucleotides align to TRBD1. CDR1 is SGHRS, CDR2 YFSETQ, per germline. The V and J ends lost 7 bases and 7 bases, in that order; junction bases with no gene match: 10. The CDR3 sequence is 14 residues long. The CDR3 DNA reads TGCGCCAGCTGTGGGCAGGGGGAAGGCGGGGAGCTGTTTTTT. This gives the protein CASCGQGEGGELFF.

The chain combines TRBV7-8 with TRBJ2-7; possible D gene TRBD2, 6 bases. Trimming stripped 1 base from V and 5 bases from J, with 15 bases between. Per the germline V gene, CDR1 is SGHVS and CDR2 is FQNEAQ. The CDR3 sequence is 15 residues long. The CDR3 nucleotides are TGTGCCAGCAGCTTAGTCCCACGGGGGAGCCACGAGCAGTACTTC. As protein: CASSLVPRGSHEQYF.

This clone was counted only a few times. The chain has TRBV6-5 and TRBJ1-1, with unresolved D. The CDR3 is 14 residues long. The germline CDR1 and CDR2 sequences are MNHEY and SVGAGI. The germline V and J ends were trimmed by 2 bases and 4 bases, with 11 bases remaining between them. The CDR3 DNA reads as TGTGCCAGCAGTTACCACGGGAAGTCCACTGAAGCTTTCTTT. Amino acids: CASSYHGKSTEAFF.

The genes are TRBV27 and TRBJ1-2; 8 bases agree with TRBD1. Trimming took 2 bases from V and 4 from J; bases not matched to a gene: 0. Per germline, CDR1 MNHEY and CDR2 SMNVEV (reference sequence). The CDR3 is 13 residues long. This chain's CDR3 is CASSLGQGYGYTF. The DNA for the CDR3 is TGTGCCAGCAGTTTAGGACAGGGCTATGGCTACACCTTC.

This chain uses TRBV5-5 with TRBJ1-4; tentatively, D is TRBD1 (6 bases). Germline V CDR1 and CDR2: SGHKS, YYEKEE (reference sequence). The V and J ends lost 7 bases and 3 bases respectively, with 10 bases between them. This CDR3 has 13 residues. The CDR3 protein is CASQGGANEKLFF. CDR3 nucleotide sequence: TGTGCCAGCCAAGGGGGGGCTAATGAAAAACTGTTTTTT.

V usage is TRBV6-5 and J usage is TRBJ1-2; 9 nucleotides align to TRBD1. Trimming at V came to 4 bases and at J to 6 bases, leaving 3 bases not matched to a gene. CDR1 MNHEY and CDR2 SVGAGI come from the germline V gene. This CDR3 is built from 13 residues. The DNA for the CDR3 is TGTGCCAGCAGTTCGCGGACAGGGGATGGCTACACCTTC. As protein: CASSSRTGDGYTF.

The V and J genes are TRBV10-3 and TRBJ2-7; the match to TRBD1 covers 9 bases. This CDR3 is 13 amino acids long. Looked up from germline, CDR1 is ENHRY and CDR2 is SYGVKD. With 6 bases clipped from V and 4 bases from J, the junction kept 4 bases outside the gene matches. The chain's CDR3 is CAISGTGTYEQYF. Written as DNA, the CDR3 is TGTGCCATCAGCGGGACAGGGACTTACGAGCAGTACTTC.

The chain joins TRBV30 to TRBJ2-7; D is perhaps TRBD2 (6 bases). The CDR3 is 11 amino acids. V was cut by 3 bases and J by 7 bases, with 10 bases left in between. The germline V gene has CDR1 GTSNPN and CDR2 SVGIG (reference sequence). CDR3: CAWSAGGEQYF. The CDR3 DNA sequence: TGTGCCTGGAGCGCCGGGGGAGAGCAGTACTTC.

The genes are TRBV27 and TRBJ1-1; D call uncertain. V gave up 0 bases and J gave up 4 bases, with 9 bases separating them. This CDR3 spans 14 amino acids. In germline, CDR1 is MNHEY, CDR2 SMNVEV (reference sequence). The CDR3 DNA sequence: TGTGCCAGCAGTTTATCGCGGGCGGGCACTGAAGCTTTCTTT. Protein product: CASSLSRAGTEAFF.

The gene calls are TRBV6-5 and TRBJ2-5; 8 positions match TRBD1. The CDR3 loop spans 15 amino acids. Trimming removed 5 bases from V and 5 bases from J; junction bases left unmatched: 10. In germline, CDR1 is MNHEY, CDR2 SVGAGI. This chain's CDR3 is CASSRPRTGKETQYF. Here the CDR3 DNA reads TGTGCCAGCAGTCGACCGAGGACAGGGAAGGAGACCCAGTACTTC.

J is TRBJ2-7 and V is TRBV7-8; 7 nucleotides agree with TRBD2. V gave up 3 bases and J gave up 0 bases; unmatched junction bases: 5. This CDR3 has 15 residues. The germline V gene encodes CDR1 SGHVS and CDR2 FQNEAQ. The chain's CDR3 is CASSFDGRSSYEQYF. CDR3 sequence (DNA): TGTGCCAGCAGCTTCGACGGGAGGAGCTCCTACGAGCAGTACTTC. The full variable domain, with the rest looked up from reference TRBV7-8 and TRBJ2-7, is GAGVSQSPRYKVAKRGQDVALRCDPISGHVSLFWYQQALGQGPEFLTYFQNEAQLDKSGLPSDRFFAERPEGSVSTLKIQRTQQEDSAVYLCASSFDGRSSYEQYFGPGTRLTVT.

The genes are TRBV18 and TRBJ2-1; 7 nucleotides align to TRBD1. Unmatched junction bases numbered 8, after V lost 3 bases and J lost 9 bases. CDR3 size: 14 residues. The germline V gene has CDR1 KGHSH and CDR2 LQKENI. The CDR3 nucleotides read TGTGCCAGCTCACCTACCGGGACAGTCCCTGAGCAGTTCTTC. Protein: CASSPTGTVPEQFF.

The V gene is TRBV19, the J gene TRBJ1-1; TRBD1 might be the D (6 bases). This CDR3 has 13 residues. Germline assignment: CDR1 LNHDA and CDR2 SQIVND (reference sequence). V was shortened by 6 bases and J by 8 bases, with 16 bases between the two germline ends. The CDR3 sequence is CASSPHGTLEAFF. The CDR3 coding sequence is TGTGCCAGTAGCCCTCATGGGACACTAGAAGCTTTCTTT.

The gene calls are TRBV7-8 and TRBJ1-1, with unresolved D. Germline V lookup: CDR1 SGHVS, CDR2 FQNEAQ. The V end lost 5 bases, the J end lost 1 base, and 8 bases lay between the germline ends. The CDR3 runs 13 residues. CDR3 sequence: CASSRTSNTEAFF. CDR3 in DNA: TGTGCCAGCAGCCGCACATCGAACACTGAAGCTTTCTTT.

This chain uses TRBV3-1 (or the pseudogene TRBV3-2) with TRBJ1-4, with 11 positions matching TRBD1. V dropped 2 bases and J dropped 5; count of bases not matched to a gene: 4. Germline CDR1 is LGHDT and CDR2 is YNNKEL (reference sequence). CDR3 length: 16 amino acids. The CDR3 loop reads CASSQRGTGGNEKLFF. The CDR3 DNA follows: TGTGCCAGCAGCCAAAGAGGGACAGGGGGGAATGAAAAACTGTTTTTT.

The genes are TRBV10-1 and TRBJ2-3; 9 nucleotides align to TRBD1. V shed 6 bases, J shed 4 bases, and the junction held 8 bases outside the gene matches. Per germline, CDR1 WNHNN and CDR2 SYGVQD (reference sequence). The CDR3 is 15 amino acids. The CDR3 region is CASSATGGAADTQYF. The CDR3 DNA reads as TGCGCCAGCAGCGCTACAGGGGGCGCCGCAGATACGCAGTATTTT.

The V gene is TRBV7-6, the J gene TRBJ1-2; the match to TRBD1 covers 7 bases. The CDR3 has 16 residues. The germline V gene has CDR1 SGHVS and CDR2 FNYEAQ. V lost 0 bases to trimming and J lost 3 bases; unmatched junction nucleotides: 7. The CDR3 nucleotides are TGTGCCAGCAGCTTAGCGGGGGTCGGGACAGACTATGGCTACACCTTC. Protein product: CASSLAGVGTDYGYTF.

This clone has a handful of counts. The chain recombines TRBV11-1 with TRBJ2-7; the D gene is possibly TRBD2 (5 bases). The CDR3 consists of 13 residues. The germline CDR1 and CDR2 sequences are SGHAT and FQDESV (reference sequence). Between the trimmed V and J ends, which lost 0 bases and 9 bases, there was a span of 12 bases. DNA of the CDR3: TGTGCCAGCAGCTTAGCGCCGGTTCGGGGGCAGTACTTC. Amino acid sequence: CASSLAPVRGQYF.

This clone appeared a single time. The chain combines TRBV5-1 with TRBJ1-4; tentative D call: TRBD1 (6 bases). This CDR3 is 15 amino acids long. V was cut by 4 bases and J by 3 bases, with 13 bases left in between. In germline, CDR1 is SGHRS, CDR2 YFSETQ. CDR3 nucleotides: TGCGCCAGCAGCCCCTCAGGGGTGTCTAATGAAAAACTGTTTTTT. It translates to CASSPSGVSNEKLFF.

J is TRBJ1-4 and V is TRBV5-4; 11 bases fit TRBD1. V lost 3 bases, J lost 4 bases, and 11 bases stayed unmatched. Germline-derived CDR1 and CDR2 are SGHNT and YYREEE (reference sequence). The CDR3 is 18 residues long. The CDR3 is CASSSHRDRGTRNEKLFF. CDR3 sequence (DNA): TGTGCCAGCAGCTCCCACCGGGACAGGGGGACCCGTAATGAAAAACTGTTTTTT.

The chain carries TRBV20-1 and TRBJ1-1; no firm D call. Germline loops: CDR1 DFQATT, CDR2 SNEGSKA (reference sequence). The CDR3 spans 11 residues. Trimming removed 4 bases from V and 2 bases from J, with 5 bases in between. The CDR3 nucleotides are TGCAGTGCTATTATAAACACTGAAGCTTTCTTT. Translated: CSAIINTEAFF.

In DNA form, the CDR3 reads TGTGCCAGCAGTTCGAGGCCAGACACTGAAGCTTTCTTT. It yields the protein CASSSRPDTEAFF. The chain uses TRBV6-2 or TRBV6-3 and TRBJ1-1; D gene uncertain. The V and J ends lost 4 bases and 3 bases respectively, with 9 bases between them. The CDR3 has 13 amino acids. Germline V gene lookup returns CDR1 MNHEY and CDR2 SVGEGT.

This chain uses TRBV30 with TRBJ1-4; TRBD1 might be the D (5 bases). This CDR3 is 15 amino acids long. Germline V gene lookup returns CDR1 GTSNPN and CDR2 SVGIG (reference sequence). Trimming removed 7 bases at V and 0 bases at J, with 15 bases between. The DNA of the CDR3 is TGTGCCTTACTACGACAGACGTCAACTAATGAAAAACTGTTTTTT. This encodes CALLRQTSTNEKLFF.

The chain uses TRBV19 and TRBJ2-7, with D maybe TRBD2 (5 bases). CDR1 LNHDA and CDR2 SQIVND come from the germline V gene (reference sequence). Between the trimmed V and J ends, which lost 6 bases and 4 bases, there was a span of 19 bases. The CDR3 is 15 amino acids. The CDR3 DNA reads as TGTGCCAGTAGCCCCGGGGTGCTAACGGCTTACGAGCAGTACTTC. Protein sequence: CASSPGVLTAYEQYF.

The chain recombines TRBV6-1 with TRBJ1-1; D unresolved. The length of the CDR3 is 14 residues. The ends were cut back, 3 bases at V and 4 bases at J, with 12 bases in the middle. The germline gives CDR1 MNHNS, CDR2 SASEGT. The CDR3 DNA follows: TGTGCCAGCAGTGATAATAAAGGAGTCACTGAAGCTTTCTTT. It translates to CASSDNKGVTEAFF.